This T cell receptor (beta chain) came from a study of T cells after yellow fever vaccination. General study findings and limits: Sorted repertoires could include abundant contaminating clonotypes from bulk cells. After the booster, about 95% of CD4 and 75% to 90% of CD8 primary-response clones were re-detected.

To note about this clonotype: The antigen is not known.

TCRdb re-derived calls from the 5' RACE reads in MiXCR, one entry per CDR3 protein. Of about 340,000 distinct CDR3 sequences listed, under 15% are singletons. Per germline, CDR1 MGHDK and CDR2 SYGVNS. Deletions cut 2 bases from V and 0 bases from J, with 7 bases between. The CDR3 has 14 amino acids. J is TRBJ2-5 and V is TRBV25-1; D remains unclear. This TCR was recovered from a man younger than 30 who received the YFV17D yellow fever vaccine. Sequencing was performed on CD4+ T cells sorted from PBMCs, taken 15 days after the yellow fever booster vaccination. CDR3 DNA: TGTGCCAGCAGTGAACAACAGTACCAAGAGACCCAGTACTTC. Translated, it gives CASSEQQYQETQYF.